These 3 T cell receptor beta chains share one sample of origin, sequenced in a study of T-cell memory formation after mild COVID-19. Using its own MiXCR run on the 5' RACE reads, TCRdb lists one record per CDR3 protein. This table holds approximately 560,000 distinct CDR3 sequences, 15% to 20% found once. The sample consisted of PBMCs or a T cell subset sorted from them (not recorded which). These receptors originate from an adult woman who had mild COVID-19 (a few samples of this study predate the infection). Cell type and time point are not known.

This clonotype was observed a handful of times. The chain couples TRBV10-3 to TRBJ2-5; 10 bases agree with TRBD2. The germline V gene has CDR1 ENHRY and CDR2 SYGVKD. The V segment lost 4 bases and the J segment 0 bases; nucleotides outside the gene matches: 17. This CDR3 comprises 20 residues. CDR3 nucleotides: TGTGCCATCAGTGCCCGATTCAGGCTAGCGGGAGAGATCCACCAAGAGACCCAGTACTTC. Translation: CAISARFRLAGEIHQETQYF.

The sample holds a few counts of this clonotype. This chain links TRBV15 with TRBJ2-5; the match to TRBD1 covers 11 bases. This CDR3 region has 16 residues. Germline loops: CDR1 LNHNV, CDR2 YYDKDF (reference sequence). J lost 5 bases, V lost 0 bases, and 5 bases had no gene match. The CDR3 spells CATSRDGGDRGETQYF. The CDR3 DNA reads TGTGCCACCAGCAGAGATGGCGGGGACAGGGGGGAGACCCAGTACTTC.

The V and J genes are TRBV5-6 and TRBJ2-7; D might be TRBD2 (5 bases). V was shortened by 0 bases and J by 0 bases, with 13 bases between the two germline ends. The CDR3 covers 16 residues. Germline CDR1 reads SGHDT; CDR2 reads YYEEEE. CDR3: CASSLAYRGGSYEQYF. Here the CDR3 DNA reads TGTGCCAGCAGCTTGGCCTACAGAGGAGGCTCCTACGAGCAGTACTTC.